A selection of T cell receptor beta chains follows, all from one sample in a study of vaccination and CD4 T cells after COVID-19. Which antigens these TCRs recognize remains unknown. MiXCR was run by TCRdb on the PCR reads, yielding one entry per CDR3 protein. The table has about 20,000 distinct CDR3 sequences, roughly 55% seen once; the top ten hold roughly 15%. Sequencing was performed on CD4+ T cells from blood, cultured in vitro, taken before SARS-CoV-2 vaccination. Receptors originate from a human donor who had recovered from COVID-19. Each CDR3 is given with its conserved first and last residue.

j_call v_call cdr3_aa
TRBJ1-2 TRBV5-5 CASSRDRAVYGYTF
TRBJ2-3 TRBV5-1 CASIRADRSTDTQYF
TRBJ1-3 TRBV7-2 CASSLGQGSGNTIYF
TRBJ2-1 TRBV2 CASSTGLAANEQFF
TRBJ2-7 TRBV21-1 CASSGGDSYEQYF
TRBJ2-7 TRBV19 CASSTRRWPSYEQYF
TRBJ2-1 TRBV7-2 CASSQLAGGKFSYNEQFF
TRBJ1-1 TRBV18 CASLVDRDTEAFF
TRBJ1-1 TRBV2 CASSESGGGTEAFF
TRBJ1-6 TRBV6-2/TRBV6-3 CASSLGQFPSPLHF
TRBJ2-3 TRBV20-1 CSASGTSSTDTQYF
TRBJ2-7 TRBV7-9 CASSLTSGSYEQYF
TRBJ2-2 TRBV7-9 CASSFSNTGELFF
TRBJ1-6 TRBV10-3 CAISDGTDYSPLHF
TRBJ1-6 TRBV5-4 CASSWGTGQNSPLHF
TRBJ2-1 TRBV27 CASSLSRGYNEQFF
TRBJ2-7 TRBV20-1 CSARAGQGWSEQYF
TRBJ2-1 TRBV15 CATSREGTSDEQFF
TRBJ1-2 TRBV20-1 CSATAVGRGGNYGYTF
TRBJ1-2 TRBV20-1 CSAPLSGTAHGYTF
TRBJ2-7 TRBV15 CATSRDRGGFEQYF
TRBJ2-5 TRBV2 CASSGVGIPQETQYF
TRBJ2-1 TRBV25-1 CASSDKGGNEQFF
TRBJ2-7 TRBV7-2 CASSPQASSVYEQYF
TRBJ1-1 TRBV19 CASTNPGRGNTEAFF
TRBJ1-1 TRBV5-1 CASSFGAATRSGTEAFF
TRBJ2-3 TRBV7-9 CASSRLTSGGALSTDTQYF
TRBJ2-7 TRBV7-3 CASSFRGNDEQYF
TRBJ2-1 TRBV20-1 CSLRAWGYNEQFF
TRBJ2-3 TRBV24-1 CATSDPSGSDTQYF
TRBJ2-1 TRBV24-1 CATSDPSPGTGSNEQFF
TRBJ1-6 TRBV11-2 CASSPGTGGLPLHF
TRBJ1-2 TRBV27 CASRTSGGANYGYTF
TRBJ2-3 TRBV19 CASSITGKADTQYF
TRBJ1-2 TRBV7-8 CASSLGTEYGYTF
TRBJ2-6 TRBV19 CATSGQGVSSGANVLTF
TRBJ2-4 TRBV19 CASIHGTAKNIQYF
TRBJ1-1 TRBV19 CASSIGPANTEAFF
TRBJ1-4 TRBV28 CASSLTGEKLFF
TRBJ2-7 TRBV6-5 CASSYWGEPSEQYF
TRBJ2-1 TRBV5-6 CASSPRAGASYNEQFF
TRBJ2-3 TRBV19 CASRSRRSGTDTQYF
TRBJ1-6 TRBV11-2 CASSFGTGDSPLHF